The present TCR beta chain was sequenced within a study of CD8 T cells in Susac syndrome. Study-wide points: CD8+ clonal expansion in Susac was maximal in TEMRA cells and in active patients. Total CD8+ and CD8+ TEMRA repertoires contained sixteen and five Susac-specific public clones, respectively.

When the RNA was reverse transcribed, random hexamers were used with an input of roughly 0.45 to 1 ug. TCRdb recomputed calls from the immunoSEQ multiplex PCR reads with MiXCR, one row per CDR3 protein. The sample lists about 80,000 distinct CDR3 sequences, roughly 94% occurring once. As regards this clonotype: Its antigen is unknown.

CDR3 length: 13 amino acids. V dropped 4 bases and J dropped 14 bases, with 18 bases sitting between them. Germline-derived CDR1 and CDR2 are SGHAT and FQNNGV. The specimen sequenced was CD8+ T cells from PBMCs. The receptor was derived from a human donor with Susac syndrome. The chain joins TRBV11-2 to TRBJ2-1; D gene ambiguous. CDR3 protein: CASSSSYQDREFF. The CDR3 coding sequence is TGTGCCAGCAGCTCCTCTTATCAGGATCGAGAGTTCTTC.